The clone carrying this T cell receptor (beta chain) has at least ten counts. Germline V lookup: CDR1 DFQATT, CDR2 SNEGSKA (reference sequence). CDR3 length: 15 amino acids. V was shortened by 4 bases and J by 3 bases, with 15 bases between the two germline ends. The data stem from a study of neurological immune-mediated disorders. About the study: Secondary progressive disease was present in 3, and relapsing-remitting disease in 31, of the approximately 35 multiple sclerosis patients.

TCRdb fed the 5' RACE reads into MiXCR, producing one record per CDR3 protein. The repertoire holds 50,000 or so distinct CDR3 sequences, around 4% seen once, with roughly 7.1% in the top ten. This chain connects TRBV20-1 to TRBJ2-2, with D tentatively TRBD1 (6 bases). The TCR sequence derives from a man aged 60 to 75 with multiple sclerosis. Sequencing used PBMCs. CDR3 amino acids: CSANSRGQYTGELFF. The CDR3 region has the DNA TGCAGTGCTAATTCCAGGGGACAATACACCGGGGAGCTGTTTTTT.